Reported below is one TCR beta chain. Study processing details: Scientists estimated how many nucleated cells there were by amplifying reference gene primers. Profiled with immunoSEQ multiplex PCR; TCRdb holds only in-frame clones, not every one. V and J calls and clone size are copied from that table; D and trimming were computed from the DNA. The sample holds fewer than 250,000 clones, 80% to 85% seen once. This record belongs to a study of blood T cell repertoires in COVID-19. Study-wide background: Sample material is recorded as cDNA or gDNA derived from T cells, B-cell-depleted T cells, or PBMCs.

The J segment lost 7 bases and the V segment lost 10 bases, leaving 11 bases of the junction unmatched. The CDR3 has 14 residues. Germline assignment: CDR1 WSHSY and CDR2 SAAADI. V gene TRBV10-2 combines with J gene TRBJ1-2; 11 nucleotides agree with TRBD1. The sequenced material came from peripheral blood. The TCR comes from a man between 25 and 39 years old with active or convalescent COVID-19. The CDR3 coding sequence is TGCGCCATCTCCACCGGACAGGGGGCTCTTGGCTACACCTTC. Encoded protein: CAISTGQGALGYTF.